The 4 T cell receptor beta chains below were found in one sample sequenced in a study of cytomegalovirus exposure and HLA in healthy donors. PCR employed 60 Vbeta and 13 Jbeta primers. Sequenced by immunoSEQ multiplex PCR; TCRdb stores in-frame clones only, minus some. The sample holds approximately 110,000 clones; 65% are singletons and the top ten take less than 4.5%. Sequenced sample: PBMCs. The source of these receptors is a man aged 25-45 years in good health and CMV-seropositive.

The chain has TRBV5-4 and TRBJ2-3, with 15 positions matching TRBD2. The CDR3 spans 18 residues. The germline gives CDR1 SGHNT, CDR2 YYREEE (reference sequence). Germline trimming cut 2 bases from V and 6 bases from J; bases unmatched to any gene: 10. The CDR3 coding sequence is TGTGCCAGCAGCTTACTCTGGACTAGCGGGGGGGCGGGGGATACGCAGTATTTT. Amino acid sequence: CASSLLWTSGGAGDTQYF.

V usage is TRBV14 and J usage is TRBJ1-2, with 8 bases lining up with TRBD1. The CDR3 is made up of 14 amino acids. The V segment lost 2 bases and the J segment 5 bases; nucleotides outside the gene matches: 4. Germline assignment: CDR1 SGHDN and CDR2 FVKESK. Written as DNA, the CDR3 is TGTGCCAGCAGCCAAACAGGGGGATTATATGGCTACACCTTC. Its translation is CASSQTGGLYGYTF. The whole variable domain, remainder taken from reference TRBV14 and TRBJ1-2, is EAGVTQFPSHSVIEKGQTVTLRCDPISGHDNLYWYRRVMGKEIKFLLHFVKESKQDESGMPNNRFLAERTGGTYSTLKVQPAELEDSGVYFCASSQTGGLYGYTFGSGTRLTVV.

This chain joins TRBV7-6 and TRBJ1-4, with 10 bases fitting TRBD1. The CDR3 sequence is 14 residues long. Germline V CDR1 and CDR2: SGHVS, FNYEAQ. V gave up 5 bases and J gave up 8 bases; unmatched junction bases: 5. Written as DNA, the CDR3 is TGTGCCAGCAGCCGACAGGGGGCCGGAGAAAAACTGTTTTTT. It is translated as CASSRQGAGEKLFF.

The chain links TRBV29-1 to TRBJ2-3, with D unresolved. Per the germline V gene, CDR1 is SQVTM and CDR2 is ANQGSEA. CDR3 length: 11 residues. V was pared by 7 bases and J by 7 bases, with 12 bases between. The DNA of the CDR3 is TGCAGCGCGACTTTGGATTATACGCAGTATTTT. This codes for CSATLDYTQYF.